The 20 T cell receptor beta chains given below trace back to one sample, sequenced in a study of cytomegalovirus exposure and HLA in healthy donors. The study ran its PCR with 60 Vbeta and 13 Jbeta primers. The method was immunoSEQ multiplex PCR; TCRdb's version includes in-frame clones alone and lacks a portion of them. Among 190,000 or so clones listed, around 75% were seen once. The sample comprised PBMCs. These receptors were collected from a male donor in good health and CMV-seropositive.

The chain is built from TRBV25-1 and TRBJ2-7; 10 nucleotides align to TRBD1. This CDR3 region has 14 residues. J was trimmed by 5 bases and V by 3 bases; bases with no gene match: 4. Germline V CDR1 and CDR2: MGHDK, SYGVNS. CDR3 protein: CASSDRDRGHEQYF. DNA for the CDR3: TGTGCCAGCAGTGACCGGGACAGGGGCCACGAGCAGTACTTC.

This chain connects TRBV29-1 to TRBJ2-2, with TRBD2 as a possible D gene (6 bases). The V end was cut by 1 base, the J end by 6 bases, with 9 bases between. The CDR3 contains 13 residues. Per germline, CDR1 SQVTM and CDR2 ANQGSEA. CDR3 loop: CSVEVGGSGELFF. The CDR3 DNA reads TGCAGCGTTGAAGTCGGGGGTTCCGGGGAGCTGTTTTTT.

This rearrangement joins TRBV5-4 to TRBJ1-5; D gene uncertain. Between the trimmed V and J ends, which lost 2 bases and 3 bases, there was a span of 6 bases. From germline, CDR1 is SGHNT and CDR2 YYREEE (reference sequence). The CDR3 is 13 amino acids. The DNA of the CDR3 is TGTGCCAGCAGCTTTAGCCCCAATCAGCCCCAGCATTTT. Protein sequence: CASSFSPNQPQHF.

This chain joins TRBV5-3 and TRBJ2-7; possibly TRBD2 for D (5 bases). TRBV5-3 is noted as an ORF with a role that remains uncertain. V was cut by 4 bases and J by 0 bases, with 11 bases left in between. This CDR3 has 14 amino acids. CDR3 region: CARSPDGLSYEQYF. The CDR3 DNA follows: TGTGCCAGAAGCCCAGACGGACTCTCCTACGAGCAGTACTTC.

This sequence joins TRBV7-2 and TRBJ2-2; TRBD1 agrees at 9 bases. The CDR3 covers 15 residues. Trimming cost V 3 bases and J 3 bases; bases outside gene matches: 2. Germline V lookup: CDR1 SGHTA, CDR2 FQGNSA. The CDR3 nucleotides read TGTGCCAGCAGCTTCCGACAGGGGGACACCGGGGAGCTGTTTTTT. Translation: CASSFRQGDTGELFF.

V and J are TRBV19 and TRBJ1-1, with D tentatively TRBD1 (5 bases). This CDR3 region has 17 residues. Trimming removed 6 bases from V and 1 base from J, with 21 bases in between. CDR1 is LNHDA, CDR2 SQIVND, per germline (reference sequence). CDR3 region: CASRGGRGSVPNTEAFF. CDR3 coding DNA: TGTGCCAGTAGGGGGGGGAGGGGCTCGGTGCCGAACACTGAAGCTTTCTTT.

This clone was observed a few times. V is TRBV2 and J is TRBJ2-7, with D uncertain. V was clipped by 3 bases and J by 2 bases, with 8 bases between them. Germline V gene data show CDR1 as SNHLY and CDR2 as FYNNEI. The CDR3 is made up of 13 amino acids. CDR3 DNA: TGTGCCAGCAGTGACAGTCCGACCTACGAGCAGTACTTC. This sequence encodes CASSDSPTYEQYF.

Here the CDR3 DNA reads TGTGCCAGCAGTTTAGGGGGGGTCACAGATACGCAGTATTTT. This sequence encodes CASSLGGVTDTQYF. The chain is built from TRBV28 and TRBJ2-3; 7 bases match TRBD2. The CDR3 extends over 14 amino acids. V dropped 2 bases and J dropped 2; count of bases not matched to a gene: 1. The germline V gene encodes CDR1 MDHEN and CDR2 SYDVKM.

This chain links TRBV7-9 with TRBJ2-5; TRBD2 is a possible D gene (6 bases). Germline CDR1 is SEHNR and CDR2 is FQNEAQ (reference sequence). This CDR3 region has 12 residues. V was shortened by 8 bases and J by 4 bases, with 11 bases between the two germline ends. The CDR3 reads CASGMGGETQYF. CDR3 coding DNA: TGTGCCAGCGGGATGGGGGGAGAGACCCAGTACTTC.

The chain uses TRBV19 and TRBJ1-2, with 8 bases that match TRBD1. After removal of 10 bases from V and 2 bases from J, the junction contained 6 bases not matched to a gene. The CDR3 consists of 13 residues. Germline loops: CDR1 LNHDA, CDR2 SQIVND (reference sequence). CDR3 coding DNA: TGTGCCACCACCGGGACAGGCAACTATGGCTACACCTTC. Its protein product is CATTGTGNYGYTF.

V gene TRBV11-2 combines with J gene TRBJ2-3; 7 bases agree with TRBD2. The V gene's germline CDR1 is SGHAT and CDR2 FQNNGV. Losses at the gene ends were 0 bases for V and 2 bases for J; bases not matched to a gene: 5. The CDR3 covers 16 residues. The CDR3, as DNA: TGTGCCAGCAGCTTAGAAGGGCGGGGGAACACAGATACGCAGTATTTT. Its protein is CASSLEGRGNTDTQYF. The entire variable domain, with the rest obtained from reference TRBV11-2 and TRBJ2-3, is as follows: EAGVAQSPRYKIIEKRQSVAFWCNPISGHATLYWYQQILGQGPKLLIQFQNNGVVDDSQLPKDRFSAERLKGVDSTLKIQPAKLEDSAVYLCASSLEGRGNTDTQYFGPGTRLTVL.

This rearrangement joins TRBV7-8 to TRBJ2-7; 8 nucleotides line up with TRBD1. Unmatched junction bases numbered 18, after V lost 8 bases and J lost 9 bases. Germline V gene data show CDR1 as SGHVS and CDR2 as FQNEAQ. This CDR3 has 15 residues. CDR3 sequence reads: CASVPPGQDTRGQYF. In DNA form, the CDR3 reads TGTGCCAGCGTTCCGCCGGGACAGGACACGCGCGGGCAGTACTTC.

The chain uses TRBV28 and TRBJ2-5; D may be TRBD2 (5 bases). Germline assignment: CDR1 MDHEN and CDR2 SYDVKM. Between the trimmed V and J ends, which lost 7 bases and 4 bases, there was a span of 19 bases. The CDR3 contains 15 residues. The CDR3 DNA reads as TGTGCCAGCAAAAAAATGAGGGCTGAAGGAGAGACCCAGTACTTC. It codes for CASKKMRAEGETQYF.

The rearrangement joins TRBV19 to TRBJ1-4; D uncertain. The CDR3 has 16 residues. The germline CDR1 and CDR2 sequences are LNHDA and SQIVND (reference sequence). With 5 bases removed from V and 3 bases from J, the gap between germline ends came to 16 bases. Here the CDR3 DNA reads TGTGCCAGTAGTCTCCCCTCCAGGTCGGCTAATGAAAAACTGTTTTTT. Amino acid sequence: CASSLPSRSANEKLFF.

The gene calls are TRBV5-5 and TRBJ1-2; D call uncertain. With 2 bases removed from V and 8 bases from J, the gap between germline ends came to 13 bases. CDR1 and CDR2 (germline): SGHKS, YYEKEE (reference sequence). The CDR3 runs 13 residues. The CDR3 spells CASSFEGSPGYTF. The CDR3 DNA is TGTGCCAGCAGCTTCGAGGGTTCACCGGGCTACACCTTC.

The rearrangement joins TRBV14 to TRBJ2-7, with D maybe TRBD1 (6 bases). V dropped 9 bases and J dropped 0 bases, with 15 bases sitting between them. The CDR3 covers 14 residues. Per the germline V gene, CDR1 is SGHDN and CDR2 is FVKESK. CDR3 nucleotides: TGTGCCAGTTCCCCACAGGGCTTCTCCTACGAGCAGTACTTC. Translated, it gives CASSPQGFSYEQYF.

This chain joins TRBV4-1 and TRBJ2-7, with 7 nucleotides matching TRBD1. Germline trimming cut 3 bases from V and 5 bases from J; bases unmatched to any gene: 4. Germline values: CDR1 MGHRA, CDR2 YSYEKL. This CDR3 spans 13 amino acids. CDR3 in DNA: TGCGCCAGCAGCCAGGGACAGCTGAACGAGCAGTACTTC. This translates into CASSQGQLNEQYF.

This clone came up a few times. V is TRBV2 and J is TRBJ2-2; possibly TRBD2 for D (6 bases). CDR3 length equals 15 residues. V was clipped by 4 bases and J by 6 bases, with 15 bases between them. Germline CDR1 reads SNHLY; CDR2 reads FYNNEI. Here the CDR3 DNA reads TGTGCCAGCAGTGGGGGGACTCGAGGGGCCGGGGAGCTGTTTTTT. Its translation is CASSGGTRGAGELFF.

This clone turned up a few times. The CDR3 here is CASVCYTGPTRNQPQHF. CDR3 DNA: TGTGCTAGTGTCTGTTATACAGGGCCAACTCGCAATCAGCCCCAGCATTTT. This rearrangement joins TRBV12-5 to TRBJ1-5, with D maybe TRBD1 (6 bases). Trimming removed 7 bases from V and 2 bases from J, with 21 bases in between. Per the germline V gene, CDR1 is LGHNT and CDR2 is FRNRAP. The CDR3 extends over 17 amino acids. The entire variable domain, with the rest obtained from reference TRBV12-5 and TRBJ1-5, is as follows: DARVTQTPRHKVTEMGQEVTMRCQPILGHNTVFWYRQTMMQGLELLAYFRNRAPLDDSGMPKDRFSAEMPDATLATLKIQPSEPRDSAVYFCASVCYTGPTRNQPQHFGDGTRLSIL.

This clone appeared a few times. This sequence joins TRBV7-2 and TRBJ1-5, with TRBD1 matching over 7 bases. The length of the CDR3 is 14 residues. J gave up 8 bases and V 5 bases, and 9 bases lay outside the gene matches. Germline assignment: CDR1 SGHTA and CDR2 FQGNSA. The CDR3 DNA reads TGTGCCAGCAGCGACCGGACAGGCGGGAAGCCCCAGCATTTT. Amino acid sequence: CASSDRTGGKPQHF.